The following is a T cell receptor beta chain sequence with its context. The data were obtained in a study of blood T cell repertoires in COVID-19. The repertoire was sequenced with immunoSEQ multiplex PCR; TCRdb's copy has only in-frame clones and lacks some. Of some 160,000 clones listed, about four fifths are singletons. The CDR3 runs to 13 residues. Trimming at V came to 8 bases and at J to 2 bases, leaving 6 bases not matched to a gene. The germline CDR1 and CDR2 sequences are MNHEY and SVGAGI. The chain is built from TRBV6-5 and TRBJ2-7; 7 bases are a match to TRBD1. The clonotype was recovered from a woman aged 60-70 years who had recovered from COVID-19. The sequencing input was PBMCs or T cells enriched from blood (not recorded which). For the CDR3, the DNA is TGTGCCAGCTACGGACAGGTGACCTACGAGCAGTACTTC. Its protein is CASYGQVTYEQYF.